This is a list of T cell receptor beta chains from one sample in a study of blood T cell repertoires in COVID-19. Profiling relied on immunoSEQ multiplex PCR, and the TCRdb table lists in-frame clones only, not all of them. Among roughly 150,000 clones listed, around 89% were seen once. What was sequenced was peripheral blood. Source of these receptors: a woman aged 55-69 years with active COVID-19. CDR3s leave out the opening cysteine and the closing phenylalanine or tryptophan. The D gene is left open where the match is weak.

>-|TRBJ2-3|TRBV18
ASSPGRVFPDTQY
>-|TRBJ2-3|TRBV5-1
ASSSAAGLVADTQY
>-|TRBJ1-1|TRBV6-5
ASTLIGGPTEAF
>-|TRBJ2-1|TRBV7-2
ASSLLGQHEQF
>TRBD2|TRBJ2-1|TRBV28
ASTPTSGSSYNEQF
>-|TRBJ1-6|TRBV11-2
ASSQAENSPLH
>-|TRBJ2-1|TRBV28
ASEGGSEQF
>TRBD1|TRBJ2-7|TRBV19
ASSPSGTGGYYEQY
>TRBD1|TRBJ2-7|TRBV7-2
ASSFSVPSTGAYEQY
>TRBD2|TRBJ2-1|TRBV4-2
ASSQALGLAGEQF
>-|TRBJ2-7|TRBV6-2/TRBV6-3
ASSYRRGFEQY
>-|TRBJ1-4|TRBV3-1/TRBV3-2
ASSQVASFNEKLF